These 27 T cell receptor beta chains came from one sample sequenced in a study of Ad26.COV2.S vaccination and SARS-CoV-2 variants. Libraries were prepared by immunoSEQ multiplex PCR; TCRdb keeps only in-frame clonotypes and omits some of them. The sample holds about 180,000 clones; approximately 90% are singletons and the top ten take under 7.5%. Sequencing used peripheral blood, obtained after recovery from COVID-19. The receptors shown here come from a human donor who had recovered from COVID-19.

The V gene is TRBV18, the J gene TRBJ2-5, with no clear D. Germline CDR1 is KGHSH and CDR2 is LQKENI. This CDR3 is built from 14 residues. Trimming removed 2 bases at V and 2 bases at J, with 9 bases between. The CDR3 nucleotides read TGTGCCAGCTCACCAGGAACCATACAAGAGACCCAGTACTTC. It specifies CASSPGTIQETQYF.

The count of this clone is one. This sequence joins TRBV21-1 and TRBJ2-2; the table calls TRBD2, which could not be checked here. TRBV21-1 is recorded as a pseudogene. The CDR3 consists of 13 residues. The CDR3 DNA sequence: TGTGCCTCCGCCCCGGGGGGCACCGGGGAGCTGTTTTTT. Its protein product is CASAPGGTGELFF.

V and J are TRBV7-9 and TRBJ2-2, with D perhaps TRBD1 or TRBD2 (7 bases each). Deletions cut 5 bases from V and 5 bases from J, with 12 bases between. CDR1 is SEHNR and CDR2 is FQNEAQ in the germline V gene (reference sequence). CDR3 length: 14 amino acids. The CDR3: CASSGEGATGELFF. The CDR3 DNA follows: TGTGCCAGCAGCGGGGAGGGGGCGACCGGGGAGCTGTTTTTT. The full variable domain, with the rest looked up from reference TRBV7-9 and TRBJ2-2, is DTGVSQNPRHKITKRGQNVTFRCDPISEHNRLYWYRQTLGQGPEFLTYFQNEAQLEKSRLLSDRFSAERPKGSFSTLEIQRTEQGDSAMYLCASSGEGATGELFFGEGSRLTVL.

V and J are TRBV29-1 and TRBJ1-1; D gene uncertain. Germline V gene lookup returns CDR1 SQVTM and CDR2 ANQGSEA. V was trimmed by 6 bases and J by 7 bases, leaving 12 bases between them. This CDR3 is 11 amino acids long. The CDR3 is CSVQKAREAFF. The CDR3 DNA sequence: TGCAGCGTCCAAAAGGCGCGTGAAGCTTTCTTT.

The V gene is TRBV2, the J gene TRBJ2-7, with 11 bases that match TRBD2. The length of the CDR3 is 15 residues. Germline trimming cut 6 bases from V and 4 bases from J; bases unmatched to any gene: 8. Germline V gene lookup returns CDR1 SNHLY and CDR2 FYNNEI. CDR3 DNA: TGTGCCAGCAGCCCTCCGGGACTAGCGGAGTACGAGCAGTACTTC. Residues: CASSPPGLAEYEQYF.

V usage is TRBV11-2 and J usage is TRBJ1-6; D not certain. Germline values: CDR1 SGHAT, CDR2 FQNNGV. The CDR3 extends over 16 amino acids. Between the trimmed V and J ends, which lost 2 bases and 0 bases, there was a span of 8 bases. The CDR3 DNA is TGTGCCAGCAGCTTAAGGCGGCGCTCCTATAATTCACCCCTCCACTTT. Its translation is CASSLRRRSYNSPLHF.

The chain employs TRBV28 and TRBJ2-3; 7 nucleotides line up with TRBD1. The CDR3 has 14 residues. The germline V gene has CDR1 MDHEN and CDR2 SYDVKM. With 6 bases clipped from V and 1 base from J, the junction kept 4 bases outside the gene matches. CDR3 loop: CASSPQGRTDTQYF. The CDR3 DNA reads TGTGCCAGCAGCCCACAGGGGCGCACAGATACGCAGTATTTT.

The chain carries TRBV19 and TRBJ2-7, with D perhaps TRBD1 (6 bases). CDR1 and CDR2 (germline): LNHDA, SQIVND (reference sequence). V lost 3 bases and J 6 bases, leaving 12 bases between the germline ends. CDR3 length: 13 residues. The chain's CDR3 is CASSMARGSEQYF. In DNA, the CDR3 is TGTGCCAGTAGTATGGCCAGGGGAAGCGAGCAGTACTTC.

The V and J genes are TRBV7-3 and TRBJ2-2, with 9 bases aligning to TRBD1. CDR1 and CDR2 from the germline V gene are SGHTA and FQGTGA. The trim removed 5 bases at V and 6 bases at J, leaving 10 bases unmatched. This CDR3 has 16 residues. CDR3 DNA: TGTGCCAGCAGCCCCCAACCGGGACAGGGTTCCGGGGAGCTGTTTTTT. Protein sequence: CASSPQPGQGSGELFF.

The DNA for the CDR3 is TGTGCCAGCAGCTTGGATGTCGGGGCCAGAGAGTATTTT. Its protein product is CASSLDVGAREYF. V usage is TRBV5-5 and J usage is TRBJ2-3; D possibly matches TRBD1 or TRBD2 (5 bases each). V shed 0 bases and J shed 13 bases, with 15 bases lying between them. CDR1 and CDR2 (germline): SGHKS, YYEKEE (reference sequence). The CDR3 length is 13 residues.

The gene calls are TRBV4-2 and TRBJ1-5; maybe TRBD1 (5 bases). The CDR3 extends over 15 amino acids. Germline CDR1 is LGHNA and CDR2 is YNFKEQ. Trimming pared 4 bases from V and 1 base from J, leaving 11 bases between. The CDR3 spells CASSPQGASNQPQHF. CDR3 in DNA: TGTGCCAGCAGCCCTCAGGGTGCGAGCAATCAGCCCCAGCATTTT.

The chain's CDR3 is CASSEYEQYF. DNA of the CDR3: TGTGCCAGCAGTGAGTACGAGCAGTACTTC. The V gene is TRBV25-1, the J gene TRBJ2-7, with D unclear. Trimming removed 3 bases from V and 4 bases from J, with 1 base in between. This CDR3 contains 10 residues. CDR1 is MGHDK and CDR2 is SYGVNS in the germline V gene.

The V gene is TRBV27, the J gene TRBJ1-4, with no clear D. V lost 6 bases and J lost 12, with 29 bases in between. From germline, CDR1 is MNHEY and CDR2 SMNVEV (reference sequence). This CDR3 has 17 amino acids. The CDR3 protein is CASRGTRGKDRVRELFF. In nucleotides, the CDR3 is TGTGCCAGCAGGGGCACGCGAGGAAAGGACCGGGTTCGGGAACTGTTTTTT.

This clone was seen a few times. V gene TRBV21-1 combines with J gene TRBJ1-5; the table's D call, TRBD1, has no DNA check behind it. TRBV21-1 is termed a pseudogene. The CDR3 runs 15 residues. The CDR3 DNA is TGTGCCAGCATTTACTCAGGGCTGGGCAATCAGCCCCAGCATTTT. Encoded protein: CASIYSGLGNQPQHF.

The chain uses TRBV12-3 or TRBV12-4 and TRBJ2-1, with TRBD1 as a possible D gene (6 bases). CDR3 length: 13 residues. The ends were cut back, 6 bases at V and 9 bases at J, with 15 bases in the middle. CDR3 amino acids: CASSRTGFGEQFF. DNA for the CDR3: TGTGCCAGCAGCCGAACAGGGTTCGGTGAGCAGTTCTTC.

This chain uses TRBV7-9 with TRBJ2-1; D remains unclear. Trimming removed 1 base from V and 8 bases from J, with 12 bases in between. CDR1 SEHNR and CDR2 FQNEAQ come from the germline V gene (reference sequence). The CDR3 covers 14 residues. CDR3 protein: CASSLGSSFDEQFF. In DNA, the CDR3 is TGTGCCAGCAGCTTAGGTTCGAGCTTCGATGAGCAGTTCTTC.

J is TRBJ2-3 and V is TRBV2; D possibly uses TRBD1 or TRBD2 (5 bases each). Germline values: CDR1 SNHLY, CDR2 FYNNEI. The V end was cut by 5 bases, the J end by 2 bases, with 14 bases between. The CDR3 is 15 amino acids. This chain's CDR3 is CASSPRGGSTDTQYF. The DNA of the CDR3 is TGTGCCAGCAGTCCTAGGGGCGGGTCCACAGATACGCAGTATTTT.

This clone has just one count. V gene TRBV7-6 combines with J gene TRBJ2-2, with TRBD1 matching over 7 bases. CDR3 length: 15 residues. CDR1 and CDR2 (germline): SGHVS, FNYEAQ. With 5 bases clipped from V and 2 bases from J, the junction kept 5 bases outside the gene matches. The CDR3 sequence is CASSPGGINTGELFF. CDR3 nucleotides: TGTGCCAGCAGCCCAGGGGGTATTAACACCGGGGAGCTGTTTTTT. Combining the CDR3 with reference TRBV7-6 and TRBJ2-2 gives the whole variable domain GAGVSQSPRYKVTKRGQDVALRCDPISGHVSLYWYRQALGQGPEFLTYFNYEAQQDKSGLPNDRFSAERPEGSISTLTIQRTEQRDSAMYRCASSPGGINTGELFFGEGSRLTVL.

The J gene is TRBJ1-4, the V gene TRBV7-8; D is unclear. The germline V and J ends were trimmed by 1 base and 7 bases, with 7 bases remaining between them. The CDR3 has 13 amino acids. Germline-derived CDR1 and CDR2 are SGHVS and FQNEAQ. CDR3 protein: CASSLGTGEKLFF. CDR3 DNA: TGTGCCAGCAGCTTAGGAACGGGTGAAAAACTGTTTTTT.

The rearrangement links TRBV7-8 to TRBJ1-6, with D unresolved. The V end lost 1 base, the J end lost 14 bases, and 6 bases lay between the germline ends. The CDR3 spans 11 residues. CDR1 is SGHVS and CDR2 is FQNEAQ in the germline V gene. CDR3 protein: CASSLGEALHF. DNA for the CDR3: TGTGCCAGCAGCTTAGGGGAAGCCCTCCACTTT.

Concerning this clone: Because the CDR3's place on the DNA is in doubt, the DNA is left out and the CDR3 is given as listed by TCRdb. The chain combines TRBV28 with TRBJ1-1. The CDR3 is 14 amino acids long, termini counted. Germline assignment: CDR1 MDHEN and CDR2 SYDVKM. The CDR3 is CASSTSGLNTEAFF.

The CDR3 DNA follows: TGCAGCGTAGGGCAGAACACTGAAGCTTTCTTT. This codes for CSVGQNTEAFF. This chain joins TRBV29-1 and TRBJ1-1; D is unclear. The germline V gene has CDR1 SQVTM and CDR2 ANQGSEA. The V end lost 6 bases, the J end lost 1 base, and 6 bases lay between the germline ends. The CDR3 consists of 11 residues.

The chain links TRBV19 to TRBJ2-1; D not resolved. This CDR3 is built from 13 residues. The V end lost 5 bases, the J end lost 6 bases, and 11 bases lay between the germline ends. Germline V gene data show CDR1 as LNHDA and CDR2 as SQIVND (reference sequence). CDR3 DNA: TGTGCCAGTAGTCCCTTCGGTGTCAATGAGCAGTTCTTC. Protein: CASSPFGVNEQFF.

The chain employs TRBV19 and TRBJ1-1; 8 bases fit TRBD1. CDR1 is LNHDA and CDR2 is SQIVND in the germline V gene (reference sequence). The CDR3 has 12 residues. V lost 9 bases to trimming and J lost 4 bases; unmatched junction nucleotides: 4. The CDR3 nucleotides read TGTGCCAGCGAGCAGGGGGCCACTGAAGCTTTCTTT. Protein product: CASEQGATEAFF.

The V call is TRBV18, the J call TRBJ1-5; the D gene is possibly TRBD1 (6 bases). The CDR3 is 14 residues long. CDR1 KGHSH and CDR2 LQKENI come from the germline V gene. Deletions cut 0 bases from V and 6 bases from J, with 9 bases between. The CDR3 loop reads CASSPPEGGQPQHF. The CDR3 nucleotides read TGTGCCAGCTCACCACCGGAAGGGGGTCAGCCCCAGCATTTT. Full variable domain (outside the CDR3, taken from reference TRBV18 and TRBJ1-5): NAGVMQNPRHLVRRRGQEARLRCSPMKGHSHVYWYRQLPEEGLKFMVYLQKENIIDESGMPKERFSAEFPKEGPSILRIQQVVRGDSAAYFCASSPPEGGQPQHFGDGTRLSIL.

V is TRBV10-3 and J is TRBJ1-1, with D possibly matching TRBD1 (5 bases). V lost 6 bases to trimming and J lost 5 bases, with 16 bases between them. The CDR3 spans 14 residues. CDR1 is ENHRY, CDR2 SYGVKD, per germline. The CDR3 region is CAISLNGGATEAFF. CDR3 nucleotide sequence: TGTGCCATCAGCCTAAACGGTGGGGCGACTGAAGCTTTCTTT.

This chain joins TRBV28 and TRBJ2-7, with 9 nucleotides matching TRBD1. The CDR3 loop spans 14 amino acids. Germline loops: CDR1 MDHEN, CDR2 SYDVKM. Losses at the gene ends were 5 bases for V and 3 bases for J; bases not matched to a gene: 5. In DNA, the CDR3 is TGTGCCAGCAGTCCCTGGGGACAGGGCTACGAGCAGTACTTC. Residues: CASSPWGQGYEQYF. Looking up the rest from reference TRBV28 and TRBJ2-7 gives the full variable domain: DVKVTQSSRYLVKRTGEKVFLECVQDMDHENMFWYRQDPGLGLRLIYFSYDVKMKEKGDIPEGYSVSREKKERFSLILESASTNQTSMYLCASSPWGQGYEQYFGPGTRLTVT.